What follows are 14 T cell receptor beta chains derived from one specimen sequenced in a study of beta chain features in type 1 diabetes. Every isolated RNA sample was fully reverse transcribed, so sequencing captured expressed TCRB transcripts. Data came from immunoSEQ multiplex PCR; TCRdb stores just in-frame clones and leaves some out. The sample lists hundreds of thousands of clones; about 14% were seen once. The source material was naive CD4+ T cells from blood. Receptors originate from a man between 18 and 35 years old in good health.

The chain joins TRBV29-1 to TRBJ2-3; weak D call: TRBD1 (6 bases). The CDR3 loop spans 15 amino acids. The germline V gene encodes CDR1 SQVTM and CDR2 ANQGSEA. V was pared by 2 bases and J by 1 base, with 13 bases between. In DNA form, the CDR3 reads TGCAGCGTTGAAATACAGGGCCAGGGCACAGATACGCAGTATTTT. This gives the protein CSVEIQGQGTDTQYF.

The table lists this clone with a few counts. This CDR3 reads CASSLGQPHNEQFF. DNA of the CDR3: TGCGCCAGCAGCTTGGGGCAGCCTCACAATGAGCAGTTCTTC. V usage is TRBV5-1 and J usage is TRBJ2-1; no reliable D call. This CDR3 is 14 amino acids long. With 0 bases removed from V and 5 bases from J, the gap between germline ends came to 9 bases. Germline loops: CDR1 SGHRS, CDR2 YFSETQ.

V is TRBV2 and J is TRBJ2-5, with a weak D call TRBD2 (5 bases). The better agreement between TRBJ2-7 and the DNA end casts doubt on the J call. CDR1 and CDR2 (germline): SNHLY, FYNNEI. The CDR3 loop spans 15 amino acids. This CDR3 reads CASSEIEGSYYEQYF. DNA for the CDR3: TGTGCCAGCAGTGAGATAGAGGGCAGCTACTACGAGCAGTACTTC.

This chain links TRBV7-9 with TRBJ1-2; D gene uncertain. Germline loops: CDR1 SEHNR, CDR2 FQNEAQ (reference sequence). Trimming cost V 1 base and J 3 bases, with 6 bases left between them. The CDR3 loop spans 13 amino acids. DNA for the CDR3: TGTGCCAGCAGCTTAGAGAGTGACTATGGCTACACCTTC. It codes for CASSLESDYGYTF.

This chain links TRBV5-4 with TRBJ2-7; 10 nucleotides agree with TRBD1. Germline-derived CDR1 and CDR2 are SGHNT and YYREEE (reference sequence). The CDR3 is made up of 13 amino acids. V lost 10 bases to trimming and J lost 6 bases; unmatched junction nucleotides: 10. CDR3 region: CASRRGDRGEQYF. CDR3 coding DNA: TGTGCCTCACGACGGGGGGACAGGGGCGAGCAGTACTTC.

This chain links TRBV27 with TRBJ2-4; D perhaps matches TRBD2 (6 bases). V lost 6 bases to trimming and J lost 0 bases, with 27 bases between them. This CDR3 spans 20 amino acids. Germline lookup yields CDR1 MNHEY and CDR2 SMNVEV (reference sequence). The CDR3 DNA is TGTGCCAGCAGCCGACTCATGCTAGCGCCCGATAGTCGAGCCAAAAACATTCAGTACTTC. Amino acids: CASSRLMLAPDSRAKNIQYF.

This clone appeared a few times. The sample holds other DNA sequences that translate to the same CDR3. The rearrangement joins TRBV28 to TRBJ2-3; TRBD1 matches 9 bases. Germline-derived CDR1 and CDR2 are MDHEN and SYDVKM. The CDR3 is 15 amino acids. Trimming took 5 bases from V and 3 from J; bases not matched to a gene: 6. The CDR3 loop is CASSIPGQGTDTQYF. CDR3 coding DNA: TGTGCCAGCAGTATTCCGGGACAGGGAACAGATACGCAGTATTTT.

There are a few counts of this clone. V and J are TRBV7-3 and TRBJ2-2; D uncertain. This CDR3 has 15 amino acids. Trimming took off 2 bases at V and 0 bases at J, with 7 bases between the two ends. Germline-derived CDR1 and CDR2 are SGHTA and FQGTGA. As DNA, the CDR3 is TGTGCCAGCAGCTTATATGCAGCGAACACCGGGGAGCTGTTTTTT. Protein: CASSLYAANTGELFF. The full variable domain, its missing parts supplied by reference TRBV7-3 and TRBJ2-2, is GAGVSQTPSNKVTEKGKYVELRCDPISGHTALYWYRQSLGQGPEFLIYFQGTGAADDSGLPNDRFFAVRPEGSVSTLKIQRTERGDSAVYLCASSLYAANTGELFFGEGSRLTVL.

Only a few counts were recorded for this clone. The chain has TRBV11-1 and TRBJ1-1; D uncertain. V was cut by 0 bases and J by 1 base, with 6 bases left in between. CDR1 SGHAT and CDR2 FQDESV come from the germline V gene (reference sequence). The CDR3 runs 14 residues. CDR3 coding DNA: TGTGCCAGCAGCTTAGCGTACGGGAACACTGAAGCTTTCTTT. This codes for CASSLAYGNTEAFF.

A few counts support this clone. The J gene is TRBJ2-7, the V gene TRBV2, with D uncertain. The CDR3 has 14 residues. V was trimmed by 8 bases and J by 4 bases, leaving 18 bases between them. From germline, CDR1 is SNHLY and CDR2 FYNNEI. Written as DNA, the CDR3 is TGTGCCAGCTCCTGGGAAGGAAACCGATACGAGCAGTACTTC. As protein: CASSWEGNRYEQYF.

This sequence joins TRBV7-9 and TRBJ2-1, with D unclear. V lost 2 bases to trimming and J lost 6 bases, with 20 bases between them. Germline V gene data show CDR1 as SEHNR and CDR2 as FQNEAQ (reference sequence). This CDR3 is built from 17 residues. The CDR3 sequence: CASSLSTIESPINEQFF. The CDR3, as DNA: TGTGCCAGCAGCTTATCAACAATAGAGTCTCCGATCAATGAGCAGTTCTTC.

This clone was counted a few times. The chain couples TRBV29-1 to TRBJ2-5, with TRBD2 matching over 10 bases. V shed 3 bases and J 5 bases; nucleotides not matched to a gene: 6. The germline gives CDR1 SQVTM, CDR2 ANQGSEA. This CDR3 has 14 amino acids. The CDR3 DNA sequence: TGCAGCGTTGACGGGACTAGCGTTTGGGAGACCCAGTACTTC. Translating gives CSVDGTSVWETQYF.

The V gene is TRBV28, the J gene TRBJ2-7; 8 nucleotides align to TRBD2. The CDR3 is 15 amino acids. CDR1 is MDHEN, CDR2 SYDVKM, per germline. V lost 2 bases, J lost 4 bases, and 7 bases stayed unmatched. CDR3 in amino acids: CASSLGVAGRYEQYF. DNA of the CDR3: TGTGCCAGCAGTTTAGGGGTAGCGGGGCGGTACGAGCAGTACTTC.

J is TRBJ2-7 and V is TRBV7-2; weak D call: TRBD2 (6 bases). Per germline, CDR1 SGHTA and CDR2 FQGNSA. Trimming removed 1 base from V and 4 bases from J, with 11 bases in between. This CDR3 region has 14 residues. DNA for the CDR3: TGTGCCAGCAGCTTAGAAAGGACTACTTACGAGCAGTACTTC. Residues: CASSLERTTYEQYF.